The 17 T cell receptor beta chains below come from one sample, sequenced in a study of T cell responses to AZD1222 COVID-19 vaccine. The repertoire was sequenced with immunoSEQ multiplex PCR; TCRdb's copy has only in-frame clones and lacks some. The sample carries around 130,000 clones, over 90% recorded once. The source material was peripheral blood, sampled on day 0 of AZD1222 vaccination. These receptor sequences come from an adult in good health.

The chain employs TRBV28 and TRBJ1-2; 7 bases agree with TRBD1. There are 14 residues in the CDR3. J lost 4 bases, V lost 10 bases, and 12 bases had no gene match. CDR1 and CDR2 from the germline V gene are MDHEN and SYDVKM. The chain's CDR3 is CATRLIGTVYGYTF. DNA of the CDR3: TGTGCCACCCGGCTAATAGGGACAGTCTATGGCTACACCTTC.

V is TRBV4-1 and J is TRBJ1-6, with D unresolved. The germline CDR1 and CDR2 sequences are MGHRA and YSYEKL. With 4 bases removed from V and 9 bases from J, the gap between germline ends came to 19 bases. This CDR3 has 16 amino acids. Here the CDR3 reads CASSPFSRSLGSPLHF. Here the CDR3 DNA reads TGCGCCAGCAGCCCTTTCAGCAGAAGCTTAGGTTCACCCCTCCACTTT.

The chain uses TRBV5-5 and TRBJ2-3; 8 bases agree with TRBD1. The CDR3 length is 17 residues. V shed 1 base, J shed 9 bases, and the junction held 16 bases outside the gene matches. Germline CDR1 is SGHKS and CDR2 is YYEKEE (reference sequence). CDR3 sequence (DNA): TGTGCCAGCAGCTTGCGGATCTCTGGGCAGGGGGCAACGACGCAGTATTTT. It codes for CASSLRISGQGATTQYF.

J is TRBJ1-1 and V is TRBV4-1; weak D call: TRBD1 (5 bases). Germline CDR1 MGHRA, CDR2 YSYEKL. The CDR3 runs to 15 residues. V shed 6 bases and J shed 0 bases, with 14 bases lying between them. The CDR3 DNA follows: TGCGCCAGCAGGAAGAGGCAGGGCGTGAACACTGAAGCTTTCTTT. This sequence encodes CASRKRQGVNTEAFF.

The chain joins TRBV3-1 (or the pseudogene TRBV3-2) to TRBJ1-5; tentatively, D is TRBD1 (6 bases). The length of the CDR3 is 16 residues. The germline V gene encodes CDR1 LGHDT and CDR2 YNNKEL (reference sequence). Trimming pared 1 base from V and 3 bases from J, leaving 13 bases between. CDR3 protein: CASSQGGARPNQPQHF. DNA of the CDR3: TGTGCCAGCAGCCAAGGGGGGGCTCGCCCCAATCAGCCCCAGCATTTT.

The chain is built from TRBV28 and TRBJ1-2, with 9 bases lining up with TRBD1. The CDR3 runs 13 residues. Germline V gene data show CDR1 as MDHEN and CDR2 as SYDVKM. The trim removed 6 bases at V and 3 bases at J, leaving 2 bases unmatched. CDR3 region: CASSRTGDYGYTF. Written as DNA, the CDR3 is TGTGCCAGCAGCCGGACAGGGGACTATGGCTACACCTTC.

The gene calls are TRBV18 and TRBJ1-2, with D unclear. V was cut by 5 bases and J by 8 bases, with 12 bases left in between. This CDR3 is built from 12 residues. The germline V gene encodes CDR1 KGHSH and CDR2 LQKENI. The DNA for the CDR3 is TGTGCCAGCTCAGGTCGACTGGGGGGCTACACCTTC. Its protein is CASSGRLGGYTF.

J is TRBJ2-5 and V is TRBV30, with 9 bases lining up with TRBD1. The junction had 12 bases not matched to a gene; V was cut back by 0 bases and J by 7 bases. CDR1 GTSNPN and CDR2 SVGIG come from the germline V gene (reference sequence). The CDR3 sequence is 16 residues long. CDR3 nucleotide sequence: TGTGCCTGGAGTGTACGTGGGGACAGGGACGGTGGGACCCAGTACTTC. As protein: CAWSVRGDRDGGTQYF.

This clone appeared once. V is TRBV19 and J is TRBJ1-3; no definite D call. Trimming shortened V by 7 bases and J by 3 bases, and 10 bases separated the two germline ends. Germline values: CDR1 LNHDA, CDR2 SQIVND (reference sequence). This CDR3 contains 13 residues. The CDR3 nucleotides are TGTGCCAGTACTCGTGAGGGTGGAAACACCATATATTTT. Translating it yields CASTREGGNTIYF.

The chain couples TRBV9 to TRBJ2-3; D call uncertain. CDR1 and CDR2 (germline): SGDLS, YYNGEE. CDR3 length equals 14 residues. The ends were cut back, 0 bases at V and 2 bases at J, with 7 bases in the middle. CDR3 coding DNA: TGTGCCAGCAGCGTAGATGCGGACACAGATACGCAGTATTTT. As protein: CASSVDADTDTQYF.

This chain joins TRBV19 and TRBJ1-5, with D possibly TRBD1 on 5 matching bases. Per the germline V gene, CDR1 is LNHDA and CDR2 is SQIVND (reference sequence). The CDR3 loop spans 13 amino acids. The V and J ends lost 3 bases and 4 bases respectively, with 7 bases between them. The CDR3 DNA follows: TGTGCCAGTAGTATGGGGCAAAATCAGCCCCAGCATTTT. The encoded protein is CASSMGQNQPQHF.

CDR3 coding DNA: TGTGCCAGCAGTCGGGGGGGACGTCCCTACAATGAGCAGTTCTTC. Its protein is CASSRGGRPYNEQFF. This chain connects TRBV6-5 to TRBJ2-1, with 8 nucleotides matching TRBD2. Germline CDR1 reads MNHEY; CDR2 reads SVGAGI. With V trimmed by 5 bases and J by 2 bases, 5 bases remained unmatched. The CDR3 contains 15 residues.

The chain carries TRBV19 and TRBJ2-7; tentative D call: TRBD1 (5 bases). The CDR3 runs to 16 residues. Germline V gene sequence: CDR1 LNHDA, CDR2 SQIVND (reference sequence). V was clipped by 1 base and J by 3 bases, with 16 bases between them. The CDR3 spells CASSIATGRGVYEQYF. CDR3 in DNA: TGTGCCAGTAGTATAGCAACAGGTCGTGGGGTCTACGAGCAGTACTTC.

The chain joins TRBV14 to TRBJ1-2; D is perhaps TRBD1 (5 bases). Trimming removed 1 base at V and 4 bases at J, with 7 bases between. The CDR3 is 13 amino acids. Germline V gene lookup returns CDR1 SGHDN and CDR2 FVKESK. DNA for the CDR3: TGTGCCAGCAGCCAAGCGGGGGTCTATGGCTACACCTTC. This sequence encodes CASSQAGVYGYTF.

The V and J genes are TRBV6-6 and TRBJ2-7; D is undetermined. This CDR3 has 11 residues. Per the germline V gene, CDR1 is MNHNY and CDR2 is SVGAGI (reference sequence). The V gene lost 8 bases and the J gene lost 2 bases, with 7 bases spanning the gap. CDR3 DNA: TGTGCCAGCTCCCCCGCCTACGAGCAGTACTTC. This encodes CASSPAYEQYF.

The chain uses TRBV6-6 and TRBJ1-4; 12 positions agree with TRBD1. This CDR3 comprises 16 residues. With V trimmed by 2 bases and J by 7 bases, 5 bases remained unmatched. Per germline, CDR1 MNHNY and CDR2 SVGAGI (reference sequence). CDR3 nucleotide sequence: TGTGCCAGCAGTTACGGGGACAGGGGGCCATTTGAAAAACTGTTTTTT. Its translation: CASSYGDRGPFEKLFF.

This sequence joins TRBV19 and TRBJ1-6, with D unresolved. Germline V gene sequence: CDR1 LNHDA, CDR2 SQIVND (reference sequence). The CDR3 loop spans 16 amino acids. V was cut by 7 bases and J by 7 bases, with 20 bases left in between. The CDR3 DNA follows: TGTGCCAGTACCCCTCATGTAGGTTCGGGGAATTCACCCCTCCACTTT. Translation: CASTPHVGSGNSPLHF.